The 22 T cell receptor beta chains reported below all come from one sample, sequenced in a study of blood T cell repertoires in COVID-19 (dated by TCRdb to about 2020). The receptor library was made with the immunoSEQ multiplex PCR assay. TCRdb holds this immuneACCESS table with in-frame rearrangements only. Some clones are missing; in checked studies, unresolved V genes explain under half, and the rest has no known cause. This sample has more than 200,000 clones in its table, and roughly 90% of those were observed once. About 2% of the sample comes from the top ten. The material sequenced was peripheral blood. The receptors originated from a man aged 30 to 39 with active or convalescent COVID-19.

The genes are TRBV4-1 and TRBJ1-2, with a possible D match to TRBD1 (5 bases). CDR3 length: 15 residues. V gave up 0 bases and J gave up 3 bases, with 11 bases separating them. Per the germline V gene, CDR1 is MGHRA and CDR2 is YSYEKL. The CDR3, as DNA: TGCGCCAGCAGCCAAGATGGGGGGGATTACTATGGCTACACCTTC. This sequence encodes CASSQDGGDYYGYTF.

The V call is TRBV6-2 or TRBV6-3, the J call TRBJ1-5; unclear D gene. The CDR3 has 15 amino acids. V was shortened by 4 bases and J by 3 bases, with 13 bases between the two germline ends. In germline, CDR1 is MNHEY, CDR2 SVGEGT. CDR3 region: CASSSPYTYNQPQHF. The CDR3 bases are TGTGCCAGCAGTTCCCCTTATACATACAATCAGCCCCAGCATTTT.

V and J are TRBV4-2 and TRBJ2-3; 7 positions match TRBD2. Germline CDR1 is LGHNA and CDR2 is YNFKEQ. Trimming at V came to 3 bases and at J to 2 bases, leaving 11 bases not matched to a gene. The CDR3 contains 17 residues. CDR3 DNA: TGTGCCAGCAGCCATCCTAGGAGCGGGGCCGACACAGATACGCAGTATTTT. Protein product: CASSHPRSGADTDTQYF.

This chain links TRBV5-1 with TRBJ1-1; 10 bases are shared with TRBD1. Germline loops: CDR1 SGHRS, CDR2 YFSETQ. This CDR3 contains 13 residues. Unmatched junction bases numbered 6, after V lost 5 bases and J lost 8 bases. The CDR3 region has the DNA TGCGCCAGCAGAGTGGGACAGGGGAAGGAAGCTTTCTTT. Protein: CASRVGQGKEAFF.

The J gene is TRBJ1-1, the V gene TRBV6-1; TRBD1 aligns across 7 bases. CDR1 MNHNS and CDR2 SASEGT come from the germline V gene. The length of the CDR3 is 15 residues. Trimming cost V 2 bases and J 5 bases; bases outside gene matches: 8. The CDR3 sequence: CASSEPNRGITEAFF. CDR3 DNA sequence: TGTGCCAGCAGTGAACCGAACAGGGGTATAACTGAAGCTTTCTTT.

V and J are TRBV12-3 or TRBV12-4 and TRBJ1-1; tentative D call: TRBD1 (5 bases). CDR3 length equals 12 residues. Trimming removed 8 bases at V and 4 bases at J, with 11 bases between. CDR3 nucleotide sequence: TGTGCCAGCTCCTCGGGGGGCACTGAAGCTTTCTTT. Translation gives CASSSGGTEAFF.

The V and J genes are TRBV15 and TRBJ1-5, with a weak D call TRBD1 (5 bases). V lost 0 bases and J 6 bases, leaving 6 bases between the germline ends. Germline values: CDR1 LNHNV, CDR2 YYDKDF (reference sequence). This CDR3 is 13 amino acids long. The CDR3 region has the DNA TGTGCCACCAGCAGAGACGGGGGTCAGCCCCAGCATTTT. The encoded protein is CATSRDGGQPQHF.

The chain joins TRBV5-1 to TRBJ1-1, with D possibly TRBD1 on 5 matching bases. Trimming left V 0 bases short and J 5 bases short, with 11 bases between. The CDR3 sequence is 14 residues long. The germline V gene encodes CDR1 SGHRS and CDR2 YFSETQ. The CDR3 here is CASSLAAGGTEAFF. In DNA form, the CDR3 reads TGCGCCAGCAGCTTGGCCGCGGGGGGTACTGAAGCTTTCTTT.

This sequence joins TRBV6-1 and TRBJ1-1; possible D gene TRBD1, 5 bases. The CDR3 contains 11 residues. V gave up 3 bases and J gave up 6 bases, with 5 bases separating them. Germline-derived CDR1 and CDR2 are MNHNS and SASEGT. For the CDR3, the DNA is TGTGCCAGCAGTGAGGGGCCTGAAGCTTTCTTT. Encoded protein: CASSEGPEAFF.

This sequence joins TRBV6-5 and TRBJ1-2; 9 bases fit TRBD1. The junction had 11 bases not matched to a gene; V was cut back by 5 bases and J by 7 bases. The CDR3 sequence is 15 residues long. Germline CDR1 reads MNHEY; CDR2 reads SVGAGI. DNA of the CDR3: TGTGCCAGCAGTCTCGGACAGGGGTCATCGTTTGGCTACACCTTC. Translating it yields CASSLGQGSSFGYTF.

With regard to this clone: This specimen includes other DNA sequences encoding the same CDR3. V is TRBV5-1 and J is TRBJ2-7, with 10 bases lining up with TRBD1. CDR1 and CDR2 (germline): SGHRS, YFSETQ. This CDR3 has 14 amino acids. J gave up 2 bases and V 5 bases, and 4 bases lay outside the gene matches. CDR3 sequence: CASSPGQGAYEQYF. In DNA form, the CDR3 reads TGCGCCAGCAGTCCCGGACAGGGGGCCTACGAGCAGTACTTC.

This chain connects TRBV6-9 to TRBJ2-1; D not certain. Trimming left V 4 bases short and J 0 bases short, with 19 bases between. From germline, CDR1 is MNHGY and CDR2 SVAAGI. The CDR3 spans 18 residues. The CDR3 DNA reads TGTGCCAGCAGTTCTGTTGCGGAGTACCCGTCCTCCTACAATGAGCAGTTCTTC. Translating gives CASSSVAEYPSSYNEQFF.

This chain links TRBV12-3 or TRBV12-4 with TRBJ2-7; D possibly corresponds to TRBD1 (6 bases). The CDR3 extends over 12 amino acids. The V end was cut by 6 bases, the J end by 5 bases, with 11 bases between. The CDR3 region has the DNA TGTGCCAGCAGCCTGAACAGGGACGAGCAGTACTTC. Protein product: CASSLNRDEQYF.

The chain has TRBV19 and TRBJ1-4; 7 nucleotides match TRBD1. CDR3 length: 15 residues. With V trimmed by 3 bases and J by 7 bases, 8 bases remained unmatched. Germline V gene lookup returns CDR1 LNHDA and CDR2 SQIVND (reference sequence). The DNA for the CDR3 is TGTGCCAGTAGTATCTACAGGGGAGGAAGTGAAAAACTGTTTTTT. It translates to CASSIYRGGSEKLFF.

The chain is built from TRBV6-1 and TRBJ2-1; 14 bases align to TRBD2. V lost 3 bases to trimming and J lost 13 bases; unmatched junction nucleotides: 8. The CDR3 runs 15 residues. The germline V gene has CDR1 MNHNS and CDR2 SASEGT. The CDR3 is CASSETGLAGEEQFF. The CDR3 DNA sequence: TGTGCCAGCAGTGAGACGGGACTAGCGGGAGAGGAACAGTTCTTC.

In regard to this clone: Other nucleotide sequences from this sample produce the same CDR3. V usage is TRBV15 and J usage is TRBJ2-7, with a possible D match to TRBD1 (6 bases). The CDR3 is made up of 13 amino acids. V lost 2 bases, J lost 3 bases, and 8 bases lay in between. Germline CDR1 is LNHNV and CDR2 is YYDKDF (reference sequence). The CDR3 DNA sequence: TGTGCCACCAGCAGAACACAGGGCTACGAGCAGTACTTC. It specifies CATSRTQGYEQYF.

The J gene is TRBJ2-2, the V gene TRBV5-1; TRBD2 matches 10 bases. Trimming took 2 bases from V and 5 from J; bases not matched to a gene: 9. The CDR3 consists of 17 residues. Looked up from germline, CDR1 is SGHRS and CDR2 is YFSETQ. CDR3 amino acids: CASSFPSGSGGTGELFF. As DNA, the CDR3 is TGCGCCAGCAGCTTCCCCTCCGGTAGCGGGGGGACCGGGGAGCTGTTTTTT.

The chain carries TRBV5-8 and TRBJ2-7; D unresolved. The CDR3 is 14 amino acids. Germline V gives CDR1 SGHTS, CDR2 YDEGEE. The germline V and J ends were trimmed by 4 bases and 6 bases, with 17 bases remaining between them. The CDR3 region is CASSNSLTRPEQYF. In nucleotides, the CDR3 is TGTGCCAGCAGCAACAGCCTAACGAGACCCGAGCAGTACTTC.

The genes are TRBV5-4 and TRBJ2-2; unclear D gene. Trimming removed 1 base from V and 6 bases from J, with 4 bases in between. Germline-derived CDR1 and CDR2 are SGHNT and YYREEE (reference sequence). CDR3 length: 12 residues. CDR3 nucleotide sequence: TGTGCCAGCAGCTTGCTGTCCGGGGAGCTGTTTTTT. This codes for CASSLLSGELFF.

This chain connects TRBV27 to TRBJ1-4, with TRBD1 matching over 9 bases. Germline CDR1 reads MNHEY; CDR2 reads SMNVEV (reference sequence). Trimming removed 3 bases from V and 8 bases from J; junction bases left unmatched: 10. CDR3 length: 16 residues. CDR3 nucleotides: TGTGCCAGCAGTTTTTCCGGGACAGGGTCGAGAGAAAAACTGTTTTTT. This translates into CASSFSGTGSREKLFF.

The chain carries TRBV5-1 and TRBJ1-1, with D maybe TRBD1 (6 bases). V lost 4 bases and J lost 4, with 14 bases in between. The germline gives CDR1 SGHRS, CDR2 YFSETQ. CDR3 length: 14 amino acids. The CDR3 bases are TGCGCCAGCAGCACGGGCACAGGGATCACTGAAGCTTTCTTT. Protein sequence: CASSTGTGITEAFF.

This chain connects TRBV10-3 to TRBJ1-2, with 9 bases aligning to TRBD1. Per the germline V gene, CDR1 is ENHRY and CDR2 is SYGVKD. The CDR3 is 17 amino acids. V lost 2 bases and J lost 4; bases outside the gene matches: 11. The CDR3 is CAISEDGTGGAGYGYTF. DNA for the CDR3: TGTGCCATCAGTGAGGACGGAACAGGGGGCGCGGGCTATGGCTACACCTTC.